Listed below are T cell receptor beta chains from one sample, sequenced in a study of T cell responses to AZD1222 COVID-19 vaccine. TCRdb keeps only in-frame clones here, not all; method: immunoSEQ multiplex PCR. The sample contains around 100,000 clones, 88% of which appear only once. The source material was peripheral blood, sampled on day 0 of AZD1222 vaccination. The receptor source for this set is an adult in good health. The CDR3 runs from the conserved cysteine through the conserved F or W. The D gene is left open where the match is weak. Where a row states a size, it is once, few, many or the class of an expanded clone; other rows omit it.

J: TRBJ2-1
D: -
V: TRBV11-2
size: -
DNA: TGTGCCAGCAGGCGGGGTAATGAGCAGTTCTTC
CDR3: CASRRGNEQFF

J: TRBJ1-2
D: TRBD1
V: TRBV2
size: -
DNA: TGTGCCAGCAGTACTCCTCGGGACAGGGTTGGGTATGGCTACACCTTC
CDR3: CASSTPRDRVGYGYTF

J: TRBJ2-5
D: -
V: TRBV29-1
size: -
DNA: TGCAGCGTTAGGGAACTAGTTGGTGAGACCCAGTACTTC
CDR3: CSVRELVGETQYF

J: TRBJ1-6
D: -
V: TRBV19
size: once
DNA: TGTGCCAGTAGCCCTCAGGGGTTTTCCTATAATTCACCCCTCCACTTT
CDR3: CASSPQGFSYNSPLHF

J: TRBJ1-4
D: -
V: TRBV11-2
size: -
DNA: TGTGCCAGCAGCTTAGGAGGGGTGGCTAATGAAAAACTGTTTTTT
CDR3: CASSLGGVANEKLFF

J: TRBJ2-5
D: TRBD1
V: TRBV7-2
size: many
DNA: TGTGCCAGCAGGGGACAGGGACCCCGGGGGGAGACCCAGTACTTC
CDR3: CASRGQGPRGETQYF

J: TRBJ2-7
D: TRBD1
V: TRBV13
size: -
DNA: TGTGCCAGCAGCTTAAGGACAGGGCCTATCTACGAGCAGTACTTC
CDR3: CASSLRTGPIYEQYF

J: TRBJ1-1
D: -
V: TRBV18
size: -
DNA: TGTGCCAGCTCACCACCGATGGGACAGAACACTGAAGCTTTCTTT
CDR3: CASSPPMGQNTEAFF

J: TRBJ2-2
D: -
V: TRBV5-4
size: -
DNA: TGTGCCAGCAGCTTGCACCTGCACACCGGGGAGCTGTTTTTT
CDR3: CASSLHLHTGELFF

J: TRBJ1-1
D: -
V: TRBV30
size: -
DNA: TGTGCCTGGAGTGTAATTATGGGGGACACTGAAGCTTTCTTT
CDR3: CAWSVIMGDTEAFF

J: TRBJ2-7
D: -
V: TRBV7-9
size: -
DNA: TGTGCCAGCAGCCCCCGGACGGCCGCCTACGAGCAGTACTTC
CDR3: CASSPRTAAYEQYF

J: TRBJ1-2
D: -
V: TRBV7-2
size: -
DNA: TGTGCCAGCAGCGCTAACAGGGTAGACTATGGCTACACCTTC
CDR3: CASSANRVDYGYTF

J: TRBJ1-1
D: -
V: TRBV29-1
size: -
DNA: TGCAGCGAGACCGGGACCGTGAACACTGAAGCTTTCTTT
CDR3: CSETGTVNTEAFF

J: TRBJ1-5
D: -
V: TRBV6-1
size: -
DNA: TGTGCCAGCAGTGAAGCGATGGGGGTCCAGCCCCAGCATTTT
CDR3: CASSEAMGVQPQHF

J: TRBJ1-4
D: TRBD1
V: TRBV4-3
size: -
DNA: TGCGCCAGCAGCCATACACCAGGGGGTTTGTCTAATGAAAAACTGTTTTTT
CDR3: CASSHTPGGLSNEKLFF

J: TRBJ2-7
D: -
V: TRBV28
size: -
DNA: TGTGCCAGCAGTTCTAGGGACGGAGTTTACGAGCAGTACTTC
CDR3: CASSSRDGVYEQYF

J: TRBJ1-5
D: -
V: TRBV30
size: -
DNA: TGTGCCTGGAGTGGACTGAATCAGCCCCAGCATTTT
CDR3: CAWSGLNQPQHF

J: TRBJ2-7
D: -
V: TRBV3-1/TRBV3-2
size: -
DNA: TGTGCCAGCAGCCAAGAAGCCGAGCAGTACTTC
CDR3: CASSQEAEQYF

J: TRBJ1-5
D: -
V: TRBV6-1
size: -
DNA: TGTGCCAGCAGTGAATTGGCTAATCAGCCCCAGCATTTT
CDR3: CASSELANQPQHF

J: TRBJ1-5
D: -
V: TRBV7-2
size: -
DNA: TGTGCCAGCAGCTTAACAGGGCCCTTCAATCAGCCCCAGCATTTT
CDR3: CASSLTGPFNQPQHF

J: TRBJ1-2
D: -
V: TRBV27
size: -
DNA: TGTGCCAGCCGCGGATCCGTCTATGGCTACACCTTC
CDR3: CASRGSVYGYTF

J: TRBJ1-1
D: -
V: TRBV6-5
size: few
DNA: TGTGCCAGCAGTTACGACACCGTTGCGGGAGGCACTGAAGCTTTCTTT
CDR3: CASSYDTVAGGTEAFF

J: TRBJ2-7
D: -
V: TRBV7-3
size: -
DNA: TGTGCCAGCAATCATCGCGCCCACCACAGGGGACTCTACGAGCAGTACTTC
CDR3: CASNHRAHHRGLYEQYF

J: TRBJ1-2
D: -
V: TRBV27
size: -
DNA: TGTGCCAGCAGTTTGAGGCAGTCCCCGGGGGGCTACACCTTC
CDR3: CASSLRQSPGGYTF

J: TRBJ1-1
D: -
V: TRBV30
size: -
DNA: TGTGCCTGGGAGACAGGTTTGGGCACTGAAGCTTTCTTT
CDR3: CAWETGLGTEAFF

J: TRBJ2-7
D: -
V: TRBV9
size: -
DNA: TGTGCCAGCAGCTCTCGCAGGGGCGACGACCTTCGCGAGCAGTACTTC
CDR3: CASSSRRGDDLREQYF

J: TRBJ2-5
D: -
V: TRBV6-5
size: -
DNA: TGTGCCAGCAGTTCTCAGGTGGGACCCCAAGAGACCCAGTACTTC
CDR3: CASSSQVGPQETQYF

J: TRBJ1-1
D: -
V: TRBV12-3/TRBV12-4
size: -
DNA: TGTGCCAGCAGGTTCGGACAGATCACTGAAGCTTTCTTT
CDR3: CASRFGQITEAFF

J: TRBJ2-4
D: -
V: TRBV7-2
size: -
DNA: TGTGCCAGCAGCTTATTAGGGACACCTGCCAAAAACATTCAGTACTTC
CDR3: CASSLLGTPAKNIQYF

J: TRBJ1-2
D: -
V: TRBV20-1
size: -
DNA: TGCAGTTCTCCGGACTATGGCTACACCTTC
CDR3: CSSPDYGYTF

J: TRBJ2-2
D: -
V: TRBV19
size: -
DNA: TGTGCCAGTAACCCGGGAGAGGCTACGAACACCGGGGAGCTGTTTTTT
CDR3: CASNPGEATNTGELFF

J: TRBJ1-1
D: -
V: TRBV2
size: -
DNA: TGTGCCAGCAGTGTTTTTCCGACTGAAGCTTTCTTT
CDR3: CASSVFPTEAFF

J: TRBJ1-2
D: -
V: TRBV5-8
size: -
DNA: TGTGCCAGCAGCTTGAACGGACGGACCAGTGGATATGGCTACACCTTC
CDR3: CASSLNGRTSGYGYTF

J: TRBJ2-6
D: TRBD1
V: TRBV4-3
size: -
DNA: TGCGCCAGCAGCCAACTGACAGGGGCTGGGGCCAACGTCCTGACTTTC
CDR3: CASSQLTGAGANVLTF

J: TRBJ2-6
D: -
V: TRBV19
size: few
DNA: TGTGCCAGTAGCCGGGACTCCTCTGGGGCCAACGTCCTGACTTTC
CDR3: CASSRDSSGANVLTF

J: TRBJ1-3
D: TRBD1
V: TRBV5-1
size: -
DNA: TGCGCCAGCAGTCTACCTCAGGGGGCGAGTGGAAACACCATATATTTT
CDR3: CASSLPQGASGNTIYF

J: TRBJ2-7
D: -
V: TRBV19
size: few
DNA: TGTGCCAGTAGTATCGCGGGGCAGTTCTCCTACGAGCAGTACTTC
CDR3: CASSIAGQFSYEQYF

J: TRBJ1-2
D: TRBD1
V: TRBV28
size: -
DNA: TGTGCCAGCAGACCCCGGGACAGGGAGATCTATGGCTACACCTTC
CDR3: CASRPRDREIYGYTF

J: TRBJ1-1
D: -
V: TRBV25-1
size: -
DNA: TGTGCCAGCAGTCAAGACAGACTGAACACTGAAGCTTTCTTT
CDR3: CASSQDRLNTEAFF

J: TRBJ2-3
D: TRBD2
V: TRBV11-1
size: once
DNA: TGTGCCAGCCGGGGGGGCAGCTTTAGCACAGATACGCAGTATTTT
CDR3: CASRGGSFSTDTQYF

J: TRBJ1-3
D: -
V: TRBV14
size: -
DNA: TGTGCCAGCAGCCAAGTTGGTTCCGGAAACACCATATATTTT
CDR3: CASSQVGSGNTIYF

J: TRBJ1-1
D: TRBD1
V: TRBV29-1
size: -
DNA: TGCAGCGTCGTTAATAGCCAGGGGGCGAACACTGAAGCTTTCTTT
CDR3: CSVVNSQGANTEAFF

J: TRBJ1-2
D: -
V: TRBV5-1
size: -
DNA: TGCGCCAGCAGCCCTTCTGGAGGAAACTATGGCTACACCTTC
CDR3: CASSPSGGNYGYTF

J: TRBJ2-2
D: -
V: TRBV3-1/TRBV3-2
size: -
DNA: TGTGCCAGCAGCCGACGGGGAACCGGGGAGCTGTTTTTT
CDR3: CASSRRGTGELFF

J: TRBJ2-1
D: -
V: TRBV5-1
size: once
DNA: TGCGCCAGCAGCTTGGATAATGAGCAGTTCTTC
CDR3: CASSLDNEQFF

J: TRBJ1-5
D: -
V: TRBV4-1
size: -
DNA: TGCGCCAGCAGCCAAGATCAAGGGGTTAGTAGCCGGCCCCAGCATTTT
CDR3: CASSQDQGVSSRPQHF

J: TRBJ2-2
D: TRBD2
V: TRBV6-5
size: -
DNA: TGTGCCAGCAGGCGGGACTACACGAACACCGGGGAGCTGTTTTTT
CDR3: CASRRDYTNTGELFF

J: TRBJ1-5
D: -
V: TRBV30
size: -
DNA: TGTGCCTGGAGTGTGGCGGGCAATCAGCCCCAGCATTTT
CDR3: CAWSVAGNQPQHF

J: TRBJ1-4
D: TRBD1
V: TRBV4-3
size: -
DNA: TGCGCCAGCAGCTTGGGGACAGGGGTAAAGAAACTGTTTTTT
CDR3: CASSLGTGVKKLFF

J: TRBJ1-2
D: TRBD1
V: TRBV30
size: -
DNA: TGTGCCTGGAGGTGGTCTGGCACAGGGGCTTGGAATGGCTACACCTTC
CDR3: CAWRWSGTGAWNGYTF

J: TRBJ1-1
D: -
V: TRBV7-2
size: -
DNA: TGTGCCAGCAGCTTAGCCCTAGTGGGGAACACTGAAGCTTTCTTT
CDR3: CASSLALVGNTEAFF

J: TRBJ2-7
D: -
V: TRBV7-9
size: -
DNA: TGTGCCAGCAGTCTGGTTGGCTACGAGCAGTACTTC
CDR3: CASSLVGYEQYF

J: TRBJ2-7
D: -
V: TRBV6-2/TRBV6-3
size: -
DNA: TGTGCCAGCAGTTTTCTATCAGGGACCACCAACTACGAGCAGTACTTC
CDR3: CASSFLSGTTNYEQYF

J: TRBJ2-7
D: -
V: TRBV6-2/TRBV6-3
size: -
DNA: TGTGCCAGCAGTTACAACCCCCTGGAAGGATCACCAACCGAGCAGTACTTC
CDR3: CASSYNPLEGSPTEQYF